The 22 T cell receptor beta chains below were found in one sample sequenced in a study of shared clonotypes between healthy human individuals. The repertoire was sequenced with immunoSEQ multiplex PCR; TCRdb's copy has only in-frame clones and lacks some. The sample has 2 million to 3 million clones; roughly 93% are singletons. The sample was naive CD4+ T cells from PBMCs. Stated subset: CD45RA+ positively selected. The receptors were sampled from a man aged 18 to 29 in good health. Some clones in this sample may be carry-over from other donors' samples.

The chain employs TRBV15 and TRBJ2-7; TRBD1 aligns across 7 bases. This CDR3 is 13 amino acids long. The junction had 7 bases not matched to a gene; V was cut back by 5 bases and J by 6 bases. Germline-derived CDR1 and CDR2 are LNHNV and YYDKDF (reference sequence). CDR3 nucleotides: TGTGCCACCAGCCCCCGGACAGGTTTCGAGCAGTACTTC. It specifies CATSPRTGFEQYF.

In its sample, this clone was seen once. This chain links TRBV4-3 with TRBJ1-1, with D uncertain. The germline V and J ends were trimmed by 1 base and 6 bases, with 9 bases remaining between them. This CDR3 comprises 13 residues. Germline CDR1 is LGHNA and CDR2 is YSLEER. The CDR3 DNA follows: TGCGCCAGCAGCCAAGTGTTTTGGGCTGAAGCTTTCTTT. This gives the protein CASSQVFWAEAFF.

The chain combines TRBV6-5 with TRBJ2-3, with 9 bases fitting TRBD1. Looked up from germline, CDR1 is MNHEY and CDR2 is SVGAGI. J lost 14 bases, V lost 8 bases, and 11 bases had no gene match. This CDR3 spans 12 amino acids. The CDR3 coding sequence is TGTGCCAGCGCCACTTGGACAGGGGATCGGTATTTT. This sequence encodes CASATWTGDRYF.

The V call is TRBV29-1, the J call TRBJ2-1; 9 nucleotides line up with TRBD2. V was clipped by 5 bases and J by 3 bases; unmatched bases: 5. CDR1 is SQVTM, CDR2 ANQGSEA, per germline. The CDR3 covers 14 residues. CDR3 sequence: CSVLASGVYNEQFF. In DNA, the CDR3 is TGCAGCGTTTTGGCTAGCGGGGTCTACAATGAGCAGTTCTTC.

This CDR3 reads CASSHGNYGYTF. CDR3 DNA sequence: TGTGCCAGCAGCCACGGAAATTATGGCTACACCTTC. The chain uses TRBV6-1 and TRBJ1-2; D gene uncertain. V lost 6 bases to trimming and J lost 5 bases, with 10 bases between them. This CDR3 is 12 amino acids long. Germline V CDR1 and CDR2: MNHNS, SASEGT.

This sequence joins TRBV28 and TRBJ1-2, with D tentatively TRBD1 (5 bases). This CDR3 spans 15 amino acids. Germline CDR1 MDHEN, CDR2 SYDVKM. Trimming removed 7 bases at V and 4 bases at J, with 19 bases between. The CDR3 coding sequence is TGTGCCAGCACCTTAGCCCCCTCGGGGGGCTATGGCTACACCTTC. This codes for CASTLAPSGGYGYTF.

The chain uses TRBV18 and TRBJ2-4, with D possibly being TRBD1 (6 bases). Germline assignment: CDR1 KGHSH and CDR2 LQKENI. Trimming removed 1 base at V and 0 bases at J, with 10 bases between. The CDR3 contains 16 residues. The CDR3 here is CASSPQDSLAKNIQYF. The CDR3, as DNA: TGTGCCAGCTCACCACAGGACAGTTTAGCCAAAAACATTCAGTACTTC.

Only a few counts were recorded for this clone. The CDR3 DNA sequence: TGTGCCAGCAGCTCGGAGGGACTAGCGGCGAACACCGGGGAGCTGTTTTTT. Amino acid sequence: CASSSEGLAANTGELFF. The chain is built from TRBV7-2 and TRBJ2-2; 11 bases fit TRBD2. Germline V gene data show CDR1 as SGHTA and CDR2 as FQGNSA. V gave up 4 bases and J gave up 0 bases; unmatched junction bases: 4. The CDR3 totals 17 residues.

The CDR3 nucleotides are TGTGCCAGCAGCCTTAGGGGAGGGGACGAGCAGTACTTC. Protein sequence: CASSLRGGDEQYF. J is TRBJ2-7 and V is TRBV27; TRBD2 matches 7 bases. This CDR3 is built from 13 residues. The germline CDR1 and CDR2 sequences are MNHEY and SMNVEV (reference sequence). Trimming cost V 6 bases and J 5 bases; bases outside gene matches: 7.

V usage is TRBV6-4 and J usage is TRBJ2-1, with TRBD1 as a possible D gene (7 bases). Trimming removed 8 bases at V and 3 bases at J, with 14 bases between. This CDR3 comprises 14 residues. CDR1 and CDR2 from the germline V gene are MRHNA and SNTAGT. CDR3: CASSRGAGYNEQFF. The CDR3, as DNA: TGTGCCAGCTCCAGGGGGGCCGGCTACAATGAGCAGTTCTTC.

The genes are TRBV4-3 and TRBJ2-3, with unresolved D. The V and J ends lost 1 base and 1 base respectively, with 6 bases between them. The CDR3 contains 14 residues. Per germline, CDR1 LGHNA and CDR2 YSLEER. CDR3 region: CASSQAFGTDTQYF. Written as DNA, the CDR3 is TGCGCCAGCAGCCAAGCGTTCGGCACAGATACGCAGTATTTT.

Regarding this clone: Other DNA sequences of this sample code for an identical CDR3. V gene TRBV28 combines with J gene TRBJ2-7; 7 bases fit TRBD2. V shed 2 bases, J shed 3 bases, and the junction held 4 bases outside the gene matches. The CDR3 length is 14 residues. Germline V gene lookup returns CDR1 MDHEN and CDR2 SYDVKM. The CDR3 DNA reads as TGTGCCAGCAGTTTAGTTGGGGGGGACTACGAGCAGTACTTC. Residues: CASSLVGGDYEQYF.

For this clone: Other DNA sequences of this sample code for an identical CDR3. This rearrangement joins TRBV5-1 to TRBJ1-1, with D unclear. Germline CDR1 is SGHRS and CDR2 is YFSETQ. The CDR3 totals 15 residues. The ends were cut back, 0 bases at V and 1 base at J, with 10 bases in the middle. The CDR3 spells CASSLGASRNTEAFF. CDR3 in DNA: TGCGCCAGCAGCTTGGGGGCAAGCAGGAACACTGAAGCTTTCTTT.

The chain employs TRBV6-5 and TRBJ1-2; the D is unclear. The V end was cut by 0 bases, the J end by 2 bases, with 10 bases between. The CDR3 is 15 residues long. Per the germline V gene, CDR1 is MNHEY and CDR2 is SVGAGI. The CDR3 DNA is TGTGCCAGCAGTTACTCCCACTTGTTCAACTATGGCTACACCTTC. It translates to CASSYSHLFNYGYTF.

The CDR3 sequence: CATSPIALNEKLFF. The CDR3 region has the DNA TGTGCCACCAGTCCAATAGCGCTAAATGAAAAACTGTTTTTT. The chain carries TRBV15 and TRBJ1-4; unclear D gene. Germline-derived CDR1 and CDR2 are LNHNV and YYDKDF (reference sequence). V lost 6 bases to trimming and J lost 5 bases, with 13 bases between them. CDR3 size: 14 residues.

The chain couples TRBV10-3 to TRBJ2-7; D is uncertain. Trimming shortened V by 3 bases and J by 9 bases, and 15 bases separated the two germline ends. Germline values: CDR1 ENHRY, CDR2 SYGVKD. The CDR3 spans 13 residues. Here the CDR3 DNA reads TGTGCCATCAGTGAAATACTTCACCAGGTGCAGTACTTC. Translating it yields CAISEILHQVQYF.

The genes are TRBV11-2 and TRBJ1-2; 9 nucleotides align to TRBD1. Germline CDR1 is SGHAT and CDR2 is FQNNGV. The V gene end was trimmed by 3 bases and the J gene end by 5 bases; junction bases not matched to a gene: 1. The CDR3 spans 13 residues. The CDR3 here is CASSFDRGYGYTF. For the CDR3, the DNA is TGTGCCAGCAGCTTCGACAGGGGGTATGGCTACACCTTC.

Regarding this clone: In the same sample, other DNA sequences code for this CDR3. The V gene is TRBV11-3, the J gene TRBJ2-1; D may be TRBD1 (5 bases). CDR3 length equals 13 residues. The germline V gene has CDR1 SGHNT and CDR2 YENEEA. V lost 5 bases, J lost 4 bases, and 9 bases lay in between. CDR3 bases: TGTGCCAGCAGCCCCGACAGTTACAATGAGCAGTTCTTC. It encodes CASSPDSYNEQFF. Full variable domain (missing parts from reference TRBV11-3 and TRBJ2-1): EAGVVQSPRYKIIEKKQPVAFWCNPISGHNTLYWYLQNLGQGPELLIRYENEEAVDDSQLPKDRFSAERLKGVDSTLKIQPAELGDSAVYLCASSPDSYNEQFFGPGTRLTVL.

In DNA, the CDR3 is TGTGCCACCAGCAGAGACCGTTATACGCAGTATTTT. It translates to CATSRDRYTQYF. This sequence joins TRBV15 and TRBJ2-3; D is ambiguous. V lost 0 bases and J 7 bases, leaving 5 bases between the germline ends. Germline-derived CDR1 and CDR2 are LNHNV and YYDKDF (reference sequence). There are 12 residues in the CDR3.

The table lists this clone with a count of one. V and J are TRBV7-9 and TRBJ2-2; 7 bases agree with TRBD1. Germline CDR1 SEHNR, CDR2 FQNEAQ (reference sequence). The junction had 7 bases not matched to a gene; V was cut back by 5 bases and J by 7 bases. The CDR3 is 14 amino acids. The CDR3 nucleotides are TGTGCCAGCAGCGAGACAGGGTCGGTCGGGGAGCTGTTTTTT. The encoded protein is CASSETGSVGELFF.

The chain joins TRBV13 to TRBJ2-1, with 7 bases that match TRBD1. The CDR3 runs to 15 residues. In germline, CDR1 is PRHDT, CDR2 FYEKMQ (reference sequence). J lost 10 bases, V lost 6 bases, and 15 bases had no gene match. The chain's CDR3 is CASSYALRDRGEQFF. Here the CDR3 DNA reads TGTGCCAGCAGTTATGCCCTCCGGGACAGAGGCGAGCAGTTCTTC.

The rearrangement links TRBV2 to TRBJ1-2, with D perhaps matching TRBD1 (6 bases). In germline, CDR1 is SNHLY, CDR2 FYNNEI. CDR3 length: 15 residues. Between the trimmed V and J ends, which lost 0 bases and 3 bases, there was a span of 11 bases. The CDR3: CASSEARQADYGYTF. The CDR3 nucleotides read TGTGCCAGCAGTGAAGCGAGACAGGCCGACTATGGCTACACCTTC.